One and the same sample provided the 14 T cell receptor beta chains below, sequenced in a study of blood T cells in healthy people across ages. Together with a sample-barcoded 5' primer, a J-beta primer mix was included in a second PCR lasting roughly 6 to 12 cycles. TCRdb reprocessed the 5' RACE reads via MiXCR and lists one record per CDR3 protein. The sample carries about 1.5 million distinct CDR3 sequences, less than 45% recorded once. Material: blood. These receptors were obtained from a woman aged 18 to 35 in good health.

About this clonotype: A much larger clone differs from this one at a single base, so this may be a read error. This sequence joins TRBV7-2 and TRBJ2-7; the D gene is possibly TRBD2 (7 bases). V lost 6 bases, J lost 5 bases, and 8 bases lay in between. The CDR3 runs 11 residues. Germline V lookup: CDR1 SGHTA, CDR2 FQGNSA. The CDR3 loop is CASRGGHEQYF. DNA for the CDR3: TGTGCCAGCAGGGGGGGGCACGAGCAGTACTTC.

The table lists this clonotype with a few counts. CDR3 bases: TGTGCCAGCAGCTCCACAGGGGGAAGATACGAGCAGTACTTC. This sequence encodes CASSSTGGRYEQYF. The rearrangement links TRBV7-9 to TRBJ2-7; 8 bases match TRBD1. V was pared by 4 bases and J by 4 bases, with 6 bases of the junction left unmatched. Germline V lookup: CDR1 SEHNR, CDR2 FQNEAQ (reference sequence). The length of the CDR3 is 14 residues.

The chain combines TRBV4-1 with TRBJ1-1; D gene ambiguous. V was clipped by 0 bases and J by 5 bases, with 16 bases between them. This CDR3 is built from 16 residues. Germline V CDR1 and CDR2: MGHRA, YSYEKL. The CDR3 region is CASSQDLRRLWTEAFF. CDR3 in DNA: TGCGCCAGCAGCCAAGATCTGAGGAGGCTGTGGACTGAAGCTTTCTTT.

The rearrangement joins TRBV12-3 or TRBV12-4 to TRBJ2-7; D gene unclear. The CDR3 is made up of 13 amino acids. Trimming took off 6 bases at V and 2 bases at J, with 11 bases between the two ends. The CDR3 coding sequence is TGTGCCAGCAGGGGGATGGAGACCTACGAGCAGTACTTC. Protein product: CASRGMETYEQYF.

This clonotype was seen a single time. V is TRBV7-9 and J is TRBJ2-1; 9 bases fit TRBD2. The V segment lost 6 bases and the J segment 2 bases; nucleotides outside the gene matches: 8. Germline V CDR1 and CDR2: SEHNR, FQNEAQ (reference sequence). This CDR3 contains 16 residues. In nucleotides, the CDR3 is TGTGCCAGCAGGCCTTCTAGCGGGGTCCCCTACAATGAGCAGTTCTTC. Translation: CASRPSSGVPYNEQFF.

This clonotype came up a few times. CDR3 sequence reads: CASSVFAGETDTQYF. The CDR3 region has the DNA TGTGCCAGCAGCGTCTTTGCGGGCGAAACAGATACGCAGTATTTT. V usage is TRBV9 and J usage is TRBJ2-3; D possibly corresponds to TRBD2 (5 bases). This CDR3 comprises 15 residues. The V end lost 2 bases, the J end lost 3 bases, and 13 bases lay between the germline ends. The germline gives CDR1 SGDLS, CDR2 YYNGEE. Looking up the rest from reference TRBV9 and TRBJ2-3 gives the full variable domain: DSGVTQTPKHLITATGQRVTLRCSPRSGDLSVYWYQQSLDQGLQFLIQYYNGEERAKGNILERFSAQQFPDLHSELNLSSLELGDSALYFCASSVFAGETDTQYFGPGTRLTVL.

This rearrangement joins TRBV5-6 to TRBJ1-2; 8 bases align to TRBD1. The V segment lost 4 bases and the J segment 4 bases; nucleotides outside the gene matches: 12. Germline V gene lookup returns CDR1 SGHDT and CDR2 YYEEEE. The CDR3 extends over 16 amino acids. The CDR3 here is CASSPFGTGGIYGYTF. DNA of the CDR3: TGTGCCAGCAGCCCATTCGGAACAGGGGGAATCTATGGCTACACCTTC.

The V and J genes are TRBV7-6 and TRBJ2-5; TRBD2 agrees at 7 bases. V shed 4 bases and J 3 bases; nucleotides not matched to a gene: 2. Germline V gene data show CDR1 as SGHVS and CDR2 as FNYEAQ. The CDR3 spans 13 residues. CDR3 in DNA: TGTGCCAGCAGCTACGGACTAGAAGAGACCCAGTACTTC. This sequence encodes CASSYGLEETQYF. The full variable domain, rest sourced from reference TRBV7-6 and TRBJ2-5, is GAGVSQSPRYKVTKRGQDVALRCDPISGHVSLYWYRQALGQGPEFLTYFNYEAQQDKSGLPNDRFSAERPEGSISTLTIQRTEQRDSAMYRCASSYGLEETQYFGPGTRLLVL.

The table lists this clonotype with a few counts. V usage is TRBV20-1 and J usage is TRBJ2-1; the D is unclear. CDR1 and CDR2 from the germline V gene are DFQATT and SNEGSKA (reference sequence). The CDR3 length is 15 residues. V was trimmed by 0 bases and J by 5 bases, leaving 14 bases between them. The CDR3 here is CSAREPEKVNNEQFF. As DNA, the CDR3 is TGCAGTGCTAGAGAACCGGAAAAGGTCAACAATGAGCAGTTCTTC.

The gene calls are TRBV7-9 and TRBJ2-1; 7 bases align to TRBD2. The trim removed 3 bases at V and 2 bases at J, leaving 13 bases unmatched. This CDR3 region has 18 residues. Germline assignment: CDR1 SEHNR and CDR2 FQNEAQ (reference sequence). CDR3 DNA: TGTGCCAGCAGCTTTTTCTTGAGGATTGGGGGGGCCTACAATGAGCAGTTCTTC. Residues: CASSFFLRIGGAYNEQFF.

The chain's CDR3 is CASSQGRLAGGASSYNEQFF. The DNA of the CDR3 is TGCGCCAGCAGCCAAGGTAGACTAGCGGGGGGGGCGAGCTCCTACAATGAGCAGTTCTTC. This rearrangement joins TRBV4-1 to TRBJ2-1; TRBD2 agrees at 14 bases. The CDR3 is 20 amino acids. J was trimmed by 0 bases and V by 1 base; bases with no gene match: 8. Germline V gives CDR1 MGHRA, CDR2 YSYEKL.

V and J are TRBV7-8 and TRBJ1-2; TRBD1 might be the D (5 bases). CDR1 and CDR2 from the germline V gene are SGHVS and FQNEAQ. The CDR3 covers 16 residues. Deletions cut 1 base from V and 5 bases from J, with 17 bases between. CDR3 coding DNA: TGTGCCAGCAGCTTAGATGGTAAAACCGAGGGGTATGGCTACACCTTC. Translation gives CASSLDGKTEGYGYTF.

The sample holds a few counts of this clonotype. V gene TRBV7-2 combines with J gene TRBJ1-5, with D perhaps matching TRBD1 (6 bases). Trimming left V 6 bases short and J 6 bases short, with 15 bases between. The CDR3 consists of 14 residues. CDR1 and CDR2 from the germline V gene are SGHTA and FQGNSA. The chain's CDR3 is CASSTDRTGQPQHF. DNA for the CDR3: TGTGCCAGCAGTACTGACAGGACGGGTCAGCCCCAGCATTTT. The full variable domain, rest sourced from reference TRBV7-2 and TRBJ1-5, is GAGVSQSPSNKVTEKGKDVELRCDPISGHTALYWYRQSLGQGLEFLIYFQGNSAPDKSGLPSDRFSAERTGGSVSTLTIQRTQQEDSAVYLCASSTDRTGQPQHFGDGTRLSIL.

The V gene is TRBV11-2, the J gene TRBJ2-3, with D tentatively TRBD1 (5 bases). This CDR3 has 15 amino acids. Germline CDR1 SGHAT, CDR2 FQNNGV. V was shortened by 4 bases and J by 4 bases, with 15 bases between the two germline ends. CDR3 sequence: CASSYTGPSADTQYF. The CDR3 DNA reads as TGTGCCAGCAGCTACACAGGACCCTCGGCAGATACGCAGTATTTT.